One and the same sample provided the 2 T cell receptor beta chains below, sequenced in a study of T cells in Graves' hyperthyroidism and ophthalmopathy. The CDR3 regions of TCR beta were amplified from RNA transcripts. With the HTBI primer set, the TCR CDR3 went through a first round of RT-PCR. TCRdb reanalysed the multiplex PCR reads using MiXCR and keeps one entry per CDR3 protein. Among approximately 510,000 distinct CDR3 sequences listed, less than 25% were seen once. Material: blood. The receptors were gathered from a man in his late teens or twenties with Graves' hyperthyroidism.

This clonotype was observed at least ten times. The chain links TRBV2 to TRBJ2-5; 11 nucleotides agree with TRBD2. After removal of 7 bases from V and 5 bases from J, the junction contained 6 bases not matched to a gene. The CDR3 is 14 residues long. From germline, CDR1 is SNHLY and CDR2 FYNNEI. The CDR3 spells CASTPLAGGETQYF. CDR3 DNA: TGTGCCAGCACCCCCTTAGCGGGGGGGGAGACCCAGTACTTC.

With regard to this clonotype: A single base separates this from a much larger clone, so it may be a read error. The chain employs TRBV12-3 or TRBV12-4 and TRBJ1-1; D not resolved. The CDR3 loop spans 10 amino acids. V shed 8 bases and J shed 1 base, with 2 bases lying between them. The chain's CDR3 is CASQNTEAFF. CDR3 in DNA: TGTGCCAGCCAGAACACTGAAGCTTTCTTT.